This T cell receptor beta chain stems from a study of naive and memory T cell subsets. Germline CDR1 is LNHDA and CDR2 is SQIVND (reference sequence). This CDR3 is built from 15 residues. Points from the study as a whole: From naive to CM, EM and EMRA, diversity decreased and Gini increased.

As regards this clonotype: The antigen remains unidentified. Germline and junction disagree at one end, which may indicate a read error.

Both TRBC1 and TRBC2 were covered by a beta constant-region primer of two equimolar oligonucleotides. One entry per CDR3 protein, called by TCRdb with MiXCR from the UMI-ligation and nested PCR reads. The table lists 130,000 to 150,000 distinct CDR3 sequences, over 15% of them singletons. CMV status came from CD4+ IFNgamma after overnight CMV lysate stimulation. This receptor was taken from a human donor in good health. Material for sequencing was naive CD4+ T cells from blood. The V and J genes are TRBV19 and TRBJ2-5; D remains ambiguous. The CDR3 is CASSIGLPYQETQYF. The CDR3 nucleotides read TGTGCAAGTAGTATCGGGCTGCCGTACCAAGAGACCCAGTACTTC.